Presented here are 27 T cell receptor beta chains from one specimen sequenced in a study of blood T cell repertoires in COVID-19. The method was immunoSEQ multiplex PCR; TCRdb's version includes in-frame clones alone and lacks a portion of them. This sample carries 150,000 to 200,000 clones, over 80% of them seen once, and the ten largest clones take roughly 9.2%. The material sequenced was peripheral blood. The receptors were sampled from an elderly woman with active or convalescent COVID-19.

The chain couples TRBV5-5 to TRBJ2-3, with 11 nucleotides matching TRBD2. J was trimmed by 4 bases and V by 7 bases; bases with no gene match: 8. CDR1 SGHKS and CDR2 YYEKEE come from the germline V gene (reference sequence). The CDR3 loop spans 15 amino acids. The CDR3 bases are TGTGCCAGCCTCCTTAGCGGGGGGGGCGCAGATACGCAGTATTTT. Translated: CASLLSGGGADTQYF.

The table lists this clone with a count of one. J is TRBJ2-1 and V is TRBV18, with D maybe TRBD1 (7 bases). CDR1 KGHSH and CDR2 LQKENI come from the germline V gene. The CDR3 sequence is 17 residues long. V shed 3 bases and J shed 5 bases, with 20 bases lying between them. In nucleotides, the CDR3 is TGTGCCAGCTCACCTCCCTTACTACAGGGGAGGAACAATGAGCAGTTCTTC. Its protein is CASSPPLLQGRNNEQFF.

The rearrangement uses TRBV5-1 and TRBJ1-5, with 7 bases lining up with TRBD1. The CDR3 sequence is 15 residues long. The germline V gene encodes CDR1 SGHRS and CDR2 YFSETQ. After removal of 5 bases from V and 0 bases from J, the junction contained 5 bases not matched to a gene. CDR3 nucleotide sequence: TGCGCCAGCAGATATGGGACAGATAGCAATCAGCCCCAGCATTTT. Its protein is CASRYGTDSNQPQHF.

This chain's CDR3 is CASSFTSGGDTQYF. As DNA, the CDR3 is TGTGCCAGCAGCTTTACTAGCGGGGGGGATACGCAGTATTTT. The chain couples TRBV9 to TRBJ2-3, with 12 bases lining up with TRBD2. The CDR3 spans 14 residues. V was clipped by 4 bases and J by 6 bases; unmatched bases: 3. CDR1 SGDLS and CDR2 YYNGEE come from the germline V gene.

This clone was picked up one time. The sample carries other DNA sequences with the same CDR3. The chain couples TRBV18 to TRBJ2-5; the match to TRBD1 covers 8 bases. CDR1 is KGHSH and CDR2 is LQKENI in the germline V gene. V lost 3 bases to trimming and J lost 2 bases; unmatched junction nucleotides: 5. There are 15 residues in the CDR3. CDR3 sequence reads: CASSPGTGLQETQYF. The CDR3 DNA sequence: TGTGCCAGCTCACCCGGGACAGGACTTCAAGAGACCCAGTACTTC.

The chain has TRBV28 and TRBJ1-2; possibly TRBD1 for D (5 bases). The V gene lost 5 bases and the J gene lost 1 base, with 8 bases spanning the gap. Germline CDR1 and CDR2: MDHEN and SYDVKM. The CDR3 totals 13 residues. The CDR3 region has the DNA TGTGCCAGCAGTCCCCAGGGTAACTATGGCTACACCTTC. Translated: CASSPQGNYGYTF.

V is TRBV23-1 and J is TRBJ1-5; TRBD1 matches 7 bases. TRBV23-1 is treated as an ORF (open reading frame) with a function not yet certain. CDR3 length: 17 residues. The V and J ends lost 5 bases and 2 bases, in that order; junction bases with no gene match: 12. CDR3 sequence: CASSYRTGLRGNQPQHF. CDR3 nucleotide sequence: TGCGCCAGCAGTTACCGGACAGGCCTTAGGGGCAATCAGCCCCAGCATTTT.

The table lists this clone with a count of one. This chain uses TRBV2 with TRBJ1-3; 9 positions agree with TRBD1. V lost 6 bases to trimming and J lost 4 bases; unmatched junction nucleotides: 4. CDR1 is SNHLY and CDR2 is FYNNEI in the germline V gene. The CDR3 has 14 amino acids. The CDR3, as DNA: TGTGCCAGCAGGGGACAGGGAGGCGGAAACACCATATATTTT. Its protein product is CASRGQGGGNTIYF.

The rearrangement joins TRBV14 to TRBJ1-2, with 7 bases matching TRBD1. CDR1 SGHDN and CDR2 FVKESK come from the germline V gene. CDR3 size: 14 residues. J gave up 7 bases and V 4 bases, and 9 bases lay outside the gene matches. CDR3 coding DNA: TGTGCCAGCAGCCTTTTACAGGGGAAGGTTGGCTACACCTTC. Protein sequence: CASSLLQGKVGYTF.

J is TRBJ1-5 and V is TRBV3-1 (or the pseudogene TRBV3-2); 9 nucleotides line up with TRBD1. The germline V gene has CDR1 LGHDT and CDR2 YNNKEL (reference sequence). The CDR3 has 15 residues. J was trimmed by 2 bases and V by 3 bases; bases with no gene match: 2. CDR3 loop: CASSQGQGGNQPQHF. DNA of the CDR3: TGTGCCAGCAGCCAGGGACAGGGTGGCAATCAGCCCCAGCATTTT.

V is TRBV7-9 and J is TRBJ2-5; 7 nucleotides match TRBD1. Germline values: CDR1 SEHNR, CDR2 FQNEAQ (reference sequence). V was clipped by 4 bases and J by 5 bases; unmatched bases: 10. There are 15 residues in the CDR3. The CDR3 spells CASSSPTGFGETQYF. The CDR3 DNA is TGTGCCAGCAGCTCGCCGACAGGGTTCGGGGAGACCCAGTACTTC.

In its sample, this clone was seen once. The gene calls are TRBV18 and TRBJ2-3, with 10 bases aligning to TRBD2. The CDR3 has 18 amino acids. CDR1 is KGHSH, CDR2 LQKENI, per germline. Unmatched junction bases numbered 9, after V lost 3 bases and J lost 0 bases. The CDR3 DNA reads as TGTGCCAGCTCACCCTTAGCGGGGGGCCACACTAGCACAGATACGCAGTATTTT. Translating it yields CASSPLAGGHTSTDTQYF.

This chain links TRBV12-3 or TRBV12-4 with TRBJ1-1; D gene unclear. CDR3 length: 13 residues. The germline V and J ends were trimmed by 5 bases and 2 bases, with 9 bases remaining between them. The DNA for the CDR3 is TGTGCCAGCAGTAGAACAGTTAACACTGAAGCTTTCTTT. This sequence encodes CASSRTVNTEAFF.

The V gene is TRBV6-6, the J gene TRBJ1-4, with a possible D match to TRBD1 (5 bases). CDR1 MNHNY and CDR2 SVGAGI come from the germline V gene (reference sequence). Trimming pared 8 bases from V and 6 bases from J, leaving 13 bases between. The CDR3 spans 13 residues. CDR3 DNA sequence: TGTGCCAGCCACCTCGGGGGGGATGAAAAACTGTTTTTT. Encoded protein: CASHLGGDEKLFF.

This chain uses TRBV4-1 with TRBJ1-4; 9 bases fit TRBD1. Germline-derived CDR1 and CDR2 are MGHRA and YSYEKL. Unmatched junction bases numbered 17, after V lost 4 bases and J lost 2 bases. This CDR3 spans 20 amino acids. The CDR3 loop reads CASSLRPTGGADATNEKLFF. In nucleotides, the CDR3 is TGCGCCAGCAGCCTGCGTCCAACAGGGGGCGCCGATGCTACTAATGAAAAACTGTTTTTT.

This chain links TRBV5-1 with TRBJ2-7, with 10 bases aligning to TRBD1. CDR3 size: 16 residues. CDR1 is SGHRS, CDR2 YFSETQ, per germline. J was trimmed by 2 bases and V by 1 base; bases with no gene match: 6. CDR3 DNA sequence: TGCGCCAGCAGCTTGCAAGGGACAGGGGTCGCCTACGAGCAGTACTTC. Translated, it gives CASSLQGTGVAYEQYF.

The chain is built from TRBV19 and TRBJ1-5, with D perhaps TRBD1 (6 bases). From germline, CDR1 is LNHDA and CDR2 SQIVND (reference sequence). The CDR3 has 20 residues. Trimming took 6 bases from V and 0 from J, leaving 27 bases between them. The CDR3 loop reads CASRTLTGLKPTYSNQPQHF. The CDR3 DNA is TGTGCCAGTAGGACCTTGACAGGATTAAAACCAACTTATAGCAATCAGCCCCAGCATTTT.

The chain employs TRBV14 and TRBJ2-3; 12 bases align to TRBD1. The CDR3 consists of 18 residues. The ends lost 4 bases at V and 5 bases at J; junction bases unmatched: 13. CDR1 is SGHDN and CDR2 is FVKESK in the germline V gene. CDR3 bases: TGTGCCAGCAGCCCTCTCACGACCGGGACAGGGGGCGTAGATACGCAGTATTTT. Translation: CASSPLTTGTGGVDTQYF.

The chain employs TRBV5-5 and TRBJ2-2, with D maybe TRBD1 (5 bases). Per germline, CDR1 SGHKS and CDR2 YYEKEE (reference sequence). V was cut by 0 bases and J by 2 bases, with 11 bases left in between. The CDR3 is 16 residues long. The CDR3 coding sequence is TGTGCCAGCAGCTTGGTACTACAGGAAAACACCGGGGAGCTGTTTTTT. Encoded protein: CASSLVLQENTGELFF.

The chain carries TRBV29-1 and TRBJ1-1; 7 nucleotides align to TRBD1. CDR3 size: 14 residues. The V segment lost 7 bases and the J segment 2 bases; nucleotides outside the gene matches: 10. Germline CDR1 SQVTM, CDR2 ANQGSEA. CDR3 residues: CSAETGTANTEAFF. For the CDR3, the DNA is TGCAGCGCGGAAACCGGGACAGCTAACACTGAAGCTTTCTTT.

This chain joins TRBV7-2 and TRBJ1-4, with D uncertain. The CDR3 sequence is 13 residues long. With 5 bases removed from V and 9 bases from J, the gap between germline ends came to 13 bases. CDR1 is SGHTA, CDR2 FQGNSA, per germline. CDR3 in amino acids: CASSVAFRQKLFF. Written as DNA, the CDR3 is TGTGCCAGCAGCGTCGCATTCAGGCAAAAACTGTTTTTT.

This chain joins TRBV4-3 and TRBJ2-3; 10 bases agree with TRBD2. Germline values: CDR1 LGHNA, CDR2 YSLEER. CDR3 length: 16 residues. The ends lost 3 bases at V and 4 bases at J; junction bases unmatched: 7. CDR3: CASSQLAGGPADTQYF. CDR3 nucleotide sequence: TGCGCCAGCAGCCAGTTAGCGGGGGGACCGGCAGATACGCAGTATTTT.

The gene calls are TRBV7-2 and TRBJ1-3, with TRBD1 matching over 8 bases. The germline gives CDR1 SGHTA, CDR2 FQGNSA. V lost 5 bases and J lost 2; bases outside the gene matches: 2. This CDR3 has 14 amino acids. The CDR3: CASSRTGTGNTIYF. The CDR3 coding sequence is TGTGCCAGCAGCCGGACAGGGACTGGAAACACCATATATTTT.

This clone appeared a few times. The chain links TRBV6-5 to TRBJ1-2; TRBD1 agrees at 8 bases. The CDR3 consists of 13 residues. Trimming at V came to 6 bases and at J to 8 bases, leaving 8 bases not matched to a gene. In germline, CDR1 is MNHEY, CDR2 SVGAGI. CDR3 in amino acids: CASRARQGYGYTF. As DNA, the CDR3 is TGTGCCAGCAGAGCAAGACAGGGGTACGGCTACACCTTC.

The chain employs TRBV3-1 (or the pseudogene TRBV3-2) and TRBJ1-5, with D tentatively TRBD1 (5 bases). Trimming took 0 bases from V and 6 from J, leaving 15 bases between them. The CDR3 sequence is 16 residues long. Germline values: CDR1 LGHDT, CDR2 YNNKEL (reference sequence). The CDR3 here is CASSQDPAGEAQPQHF. As DNA, the CDR3 is TGTGCCAGCAGCCAAGATCCGGCGGGGGAGGCTCAGCCCCAGCATTTT.

V usage is TRBV24-1 and J usage is TRBJ2-1; D might be TRBD2 (7 bases). The germline V gene has CDR1 KGHDR and CDR2 SFDVKD. V lost 3 bases and J 8 bases, leaving 43 bases between the germline ends. The CDR3 consists of 24 residues. The CDR3 coding sequence is TGTGCCACCAGTGATCCGCGAGGGGTAGGGAAGGGAACAGGCGGGGGCCCATTTGGGGATGAGCAGTTCTTC. It encodes CATSDPRGVGKGTGGGPFGDEQFF.

This clone has just one count. The CDR3 here is CASSFSTSGANVLTF. CDR3 sequence (DNA): TGTGCCAGCAGCTTCTCGACATCTGGGGCCAACGTCCTGACTTTC. The chain is built from TRBV5-4 and TRBJ2-6; the D is unclear. Germline loops: CDR1 SGHNT, CDR2 YYREEE (reference sequence). There are 15 residues in the CDR3. V lost 2 bases and J lost 1, with 7 bases in between.